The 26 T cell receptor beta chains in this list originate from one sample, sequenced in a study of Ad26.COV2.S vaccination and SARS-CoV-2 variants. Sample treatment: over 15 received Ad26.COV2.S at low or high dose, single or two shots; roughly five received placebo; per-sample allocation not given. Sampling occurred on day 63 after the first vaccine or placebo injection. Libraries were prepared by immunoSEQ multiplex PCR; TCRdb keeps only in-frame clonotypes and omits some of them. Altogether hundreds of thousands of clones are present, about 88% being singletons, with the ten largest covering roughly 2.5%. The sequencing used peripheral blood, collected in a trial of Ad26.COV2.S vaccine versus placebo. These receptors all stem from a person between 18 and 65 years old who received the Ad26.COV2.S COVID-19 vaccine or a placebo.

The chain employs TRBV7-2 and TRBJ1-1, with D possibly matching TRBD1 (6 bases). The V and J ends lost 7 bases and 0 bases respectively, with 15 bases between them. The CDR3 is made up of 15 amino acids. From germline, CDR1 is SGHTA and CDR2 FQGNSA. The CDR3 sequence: CASNSEGHLNTEAFF. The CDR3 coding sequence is TGTGCCAGCAATTCTGAGGGACACCTGAACACTGAAGCTTTCTTT.

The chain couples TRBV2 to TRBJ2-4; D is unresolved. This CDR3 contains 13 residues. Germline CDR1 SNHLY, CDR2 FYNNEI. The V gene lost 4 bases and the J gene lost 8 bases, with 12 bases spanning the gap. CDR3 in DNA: TGTGCCAGCAGTGTCCTTAGGTACGACATTCAGTACTTC. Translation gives CASSVLRYDIQYF.

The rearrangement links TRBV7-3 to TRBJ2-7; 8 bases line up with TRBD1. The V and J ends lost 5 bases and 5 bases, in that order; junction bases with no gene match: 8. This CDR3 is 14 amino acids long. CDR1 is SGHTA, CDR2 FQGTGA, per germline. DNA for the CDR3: TGTGCCAGCAGCCCGACAGGGGAGGACCACGAGCAGTACTTC. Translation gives CASSPTGEDHEQYF.

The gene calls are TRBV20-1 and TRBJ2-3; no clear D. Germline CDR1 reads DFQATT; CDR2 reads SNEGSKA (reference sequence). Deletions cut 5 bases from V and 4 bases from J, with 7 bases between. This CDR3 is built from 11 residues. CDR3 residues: CSALVPDTQYF. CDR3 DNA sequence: TGCAGTGCTCTGGTCCCAGATACGCAGTATTTT.

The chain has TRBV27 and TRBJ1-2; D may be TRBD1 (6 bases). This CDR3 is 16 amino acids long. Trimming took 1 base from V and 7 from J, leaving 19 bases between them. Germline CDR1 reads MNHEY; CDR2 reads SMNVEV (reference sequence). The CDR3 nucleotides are TGTGCCAGCAGTTTATGGCCAGGGGTACCTTTAAGTGGCTACACCTTC. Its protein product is CASSLWPGVPLSGYTF.

The CDR3 sequence is CASSPLQRDRGKAFF. CDR3 sequence (DNA): TGTGCCAGCAGCCCTCTACAACGGGACAGGGGGAAAGCTTTCTTT. This chain joins TRBV14 and TRBJ1-1, with TRBD1 matching over 11 bases. This CDR3 is built from 15 residues. Germline CDR1 reads SGHDN; CDR2 reads FVKESK. V shed 4 bases, J shed 9 bases, and the junction held 10 bases outside the gene matches.

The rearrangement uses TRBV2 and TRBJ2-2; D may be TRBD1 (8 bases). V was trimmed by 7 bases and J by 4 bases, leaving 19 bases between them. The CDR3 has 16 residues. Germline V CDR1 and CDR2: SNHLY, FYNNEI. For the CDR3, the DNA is TGTGCCAGCATTATGGGGGGGACAGGCGGCACCGGGGAGCTGTTTTTT. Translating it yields CASIMGGTGGTGELFF.

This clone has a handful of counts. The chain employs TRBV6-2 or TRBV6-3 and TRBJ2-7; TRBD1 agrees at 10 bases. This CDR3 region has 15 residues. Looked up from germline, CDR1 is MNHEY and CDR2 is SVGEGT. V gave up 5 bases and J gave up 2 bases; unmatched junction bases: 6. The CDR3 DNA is TGTGCCAGCAGTGGCCCCGGGACAGGGGCCTACGAGCAGTACTTC. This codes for CASSGPGTGAYEQYF.

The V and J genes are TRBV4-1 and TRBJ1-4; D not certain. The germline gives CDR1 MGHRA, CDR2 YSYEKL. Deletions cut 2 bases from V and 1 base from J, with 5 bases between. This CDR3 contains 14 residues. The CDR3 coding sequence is TGCGCCAGCAGCCAAACGCGAACTAATGAAAAACTGTTTTTT. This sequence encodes CASSQTRTNEKLFF.

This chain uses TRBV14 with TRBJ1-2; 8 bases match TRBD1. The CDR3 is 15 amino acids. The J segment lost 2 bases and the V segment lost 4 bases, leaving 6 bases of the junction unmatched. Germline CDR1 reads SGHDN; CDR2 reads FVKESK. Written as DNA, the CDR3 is TGTGCCAGCAGCCGGACAGGGACGGAGAACTATGGCTACACCTTC. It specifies CASSRTGTENYGYTF.

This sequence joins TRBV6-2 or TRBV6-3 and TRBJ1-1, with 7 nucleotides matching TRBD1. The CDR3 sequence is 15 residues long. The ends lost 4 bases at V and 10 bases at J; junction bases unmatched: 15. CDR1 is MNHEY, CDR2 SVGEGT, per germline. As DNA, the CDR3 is TGTGCCAGCAGTTCCAACAGGGGACGTTTCCTCAGAGCTTTCTTT. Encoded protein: CASSSNRGRFLRAFF.

The CDR3 DNA reads as TGCGCCAGCAGCTTGACAGGCTCCTACGAGCAGTACTTC. It codes for CASSLTGSYEQYF. The chain recombines TRBV5-1 with TRBJ2-7; TRBD1 might be the D (5 bases). Germline values: CDR1 SGHRS, CDR2 YFSETQ. Deletions cut 1 base from V and 0 bases from J, with 5 bases between. The CDR3 is 13 residues long.

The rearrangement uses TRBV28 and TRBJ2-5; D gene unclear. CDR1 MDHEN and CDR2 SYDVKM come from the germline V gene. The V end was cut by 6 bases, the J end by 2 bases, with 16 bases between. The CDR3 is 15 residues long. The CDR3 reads CASSHYVDIQETQYF. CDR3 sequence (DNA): TGTGCCAGCAGCCATTATGTAGACATACAAGAGACCCAGTACTTC.

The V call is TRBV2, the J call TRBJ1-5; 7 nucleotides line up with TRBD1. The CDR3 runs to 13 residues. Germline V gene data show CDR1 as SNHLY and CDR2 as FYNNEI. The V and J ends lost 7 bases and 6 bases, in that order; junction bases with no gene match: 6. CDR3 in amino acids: CASNDRVGQPQHF. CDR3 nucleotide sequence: TGTGCCAGCAACGACAGGGTTGGTCAGCCCCAGCATTTT.

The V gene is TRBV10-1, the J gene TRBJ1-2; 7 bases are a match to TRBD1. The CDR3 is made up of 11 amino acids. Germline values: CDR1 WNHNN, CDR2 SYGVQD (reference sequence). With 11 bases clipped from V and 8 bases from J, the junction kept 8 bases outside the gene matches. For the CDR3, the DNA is TGCGCCGGGTCAGGGGGGTGCGGCTACACCTTC. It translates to CAGSGGCGYTF.

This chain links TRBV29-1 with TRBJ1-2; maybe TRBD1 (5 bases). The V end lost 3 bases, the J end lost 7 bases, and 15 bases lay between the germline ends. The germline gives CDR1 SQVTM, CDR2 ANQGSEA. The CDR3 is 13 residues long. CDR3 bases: TGCAGCGTTGATACGGCCGGGGGATTTGGCTACACCTTC. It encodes CSVDTAGGFGYTF.

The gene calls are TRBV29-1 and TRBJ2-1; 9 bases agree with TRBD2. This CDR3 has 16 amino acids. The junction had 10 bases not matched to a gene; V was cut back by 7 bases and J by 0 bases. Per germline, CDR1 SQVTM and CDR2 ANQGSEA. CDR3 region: CSAGLAAARSYNEQFF. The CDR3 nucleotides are TGCAGCGCGGGACTAGCAGCCGCTCGCTCCTACAATGAGCAGTTCTTC.

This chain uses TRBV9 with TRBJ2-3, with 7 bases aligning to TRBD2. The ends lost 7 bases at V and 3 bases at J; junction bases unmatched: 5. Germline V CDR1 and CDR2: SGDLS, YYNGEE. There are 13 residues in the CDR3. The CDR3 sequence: CASSEAGTDTQYF. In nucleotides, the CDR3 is TGTGCCAGCTCAGAAGCGGGAACAGATACGCAGTATTTT.

The CDR3 is CASSPGRPGGGYTF. CDR3 coding DNA: TGTGCCAGCTCACCTGGACGGCCCGGGGGTGGCTACACCTTC. This chain uses TRBV18 with TRBJ1-2; D might be TRBD1 (5 bases). The CDR3 is 14 residues long. Germline CDR1 KGHSH, CDR2 LQKENI. The V and J ends lost 3 bases and 7 bases respectively, with 15 bases between them.

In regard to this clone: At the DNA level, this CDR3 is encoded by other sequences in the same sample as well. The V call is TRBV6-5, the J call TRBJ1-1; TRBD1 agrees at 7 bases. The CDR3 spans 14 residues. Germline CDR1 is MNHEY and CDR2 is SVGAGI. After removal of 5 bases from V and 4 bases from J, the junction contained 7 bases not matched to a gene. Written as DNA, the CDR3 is TGTGCCAGCAGTCTCCGAGGGGGCGGCACTGAAGCTTTCTTT. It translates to CASSLRGGGTEAFF.

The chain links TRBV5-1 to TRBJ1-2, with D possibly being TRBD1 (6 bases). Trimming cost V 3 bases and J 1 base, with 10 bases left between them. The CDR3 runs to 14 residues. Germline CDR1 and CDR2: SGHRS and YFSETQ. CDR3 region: CASSSQGLNYGYTF. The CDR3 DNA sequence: TGCGCCAGCAGCTCACAGGGTCTTAACTATGGCTACACCTTC.

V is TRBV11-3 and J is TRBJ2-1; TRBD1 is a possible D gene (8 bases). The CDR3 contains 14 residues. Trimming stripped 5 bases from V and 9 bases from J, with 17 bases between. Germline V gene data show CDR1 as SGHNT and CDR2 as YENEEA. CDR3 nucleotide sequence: TGTGCCAGCAGCCCACAAACAGGGGGGGCTGAGCAGTTCTTC. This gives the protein CASSPQTGGAEQFF.

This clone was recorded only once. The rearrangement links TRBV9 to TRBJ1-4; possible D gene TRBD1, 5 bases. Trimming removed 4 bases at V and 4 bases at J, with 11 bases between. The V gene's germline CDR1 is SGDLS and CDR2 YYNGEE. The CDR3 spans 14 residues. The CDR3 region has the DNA TGTGCCAGCAGCTTCCGGGGGAGTAATGAAAAACTGTTTTTT. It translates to CASSFRGSNEKLFF.

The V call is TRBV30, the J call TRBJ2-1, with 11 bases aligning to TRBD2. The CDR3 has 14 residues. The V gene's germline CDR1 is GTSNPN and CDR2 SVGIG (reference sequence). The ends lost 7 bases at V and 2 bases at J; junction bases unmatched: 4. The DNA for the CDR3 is TGTGCCTCCCGACTAGCGGGGACCTACAATGAGCAGTTCTTC. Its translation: CASRLAGTYNEQFF.

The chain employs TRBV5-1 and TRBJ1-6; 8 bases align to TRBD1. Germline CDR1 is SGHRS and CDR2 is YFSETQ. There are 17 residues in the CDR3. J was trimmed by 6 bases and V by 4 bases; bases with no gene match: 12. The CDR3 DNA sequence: TGCGCCAGCAGCCCCCGATGGCAGGGGGCCGGTAATTCACCCCTCCACTTT. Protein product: CASSPRWQGAGNSPLHF.

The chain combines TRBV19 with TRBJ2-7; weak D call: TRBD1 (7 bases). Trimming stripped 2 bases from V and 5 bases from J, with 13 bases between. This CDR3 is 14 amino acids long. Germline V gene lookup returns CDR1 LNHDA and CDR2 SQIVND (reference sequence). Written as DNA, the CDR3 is TGTGCCAGTAGTATATGGCCAGGGGGGCACGAGCAGTACTTC. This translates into CASSIWPGGHEQYF.